This T cell receptor beta chain was sequenced for a study of T cells in Graves' hyperthyroidism and ophthalmopathy. TCR beta CDR3 region amplification was performed from RNA transcripts. In the first-round RT-PCR of the TCR CDR3, the HTBI primer set was used. TCRdb reanalysed the multiplex PCR reads using MiXCR and keeps one entry per CDR3 protein. The data show about 360,000 distinct CDR3 sequences, roughly an eighth seen once. Trimming removed 6 bases from V and 6 bases from J, with 23 bases in between. The CDR3 is made up of 16 amino acids. Germline CDR1 is KGHSH and CDR2 is LQKENI. This clonotype was picked up many times. Its matching antigen is unknown. Study results and limitations: Stable hyperthyroidism was separated from ophthalmopathy by a model based on 13 V-J features.

This clonotype was obtained from a woman aged 18-29 years with Graves' hyperthyroidism. Sequencing was carried out using blood. The chain combines TRBV18 with TRBJ1-2; a possible D gene is TRBD1 (6 bases). The CDR3 sequence: CASSPQDRQGIHGYTF. The DNA for the CDR3 is TGTGCCAGCTCGCCGCAAGACAGGCAAGGGATCCATGGCTACACCTTC.